What follows are 18 T cell receptor beta chains derived from one specimen sequenced in a study of T cells in Graves' hyperthyroidism and ophthalmopathy. Amplification yielded TCR beta CDR3 regions, with RNA transcripts as the source. A first-round RT-PCR of the TCR CDR3 used the HTBI primer set. TCRdb re-derived calls from the multiplex PCR reads in MiXCR, one entry per CDR3 protein. The repertoire includes hundreds of thousands of distinct CDR3 sequences, over 40% of them detected once, and roughly 6.5% sits in the top ten. The sequenced sample consisted of peripheral blood or thyroid tissue (not recorded which). The origin of the receptors is an adult man with Graves' disease, either hyperthyroidism or ophthalmopathy (not recorded which).

This chain links TRBV2 with TRBJ1-6, with 8 bases matching TRBD1. Germline V gene sequence: CDR1 SNHLY, CDR2 FYNNEI. The trim removed 3 bases at V and 0 bases at J, leaving 7 bases unmatched. There are 18 residues in the CDR3. CDR3 in DNA: TGTGCCAGCAGTGAGCCGGGACAGGCCAGCTCCTATAATTCACCCCTCCACTTT. This translates into CASSEPGQASSYNSPLHF.

This clonotype was found many times. The V gene is TRBV2, the J gene TRBJ1-2, with 10 bases that match TRBD1. V shed 9 bases, J shed 6 bases, and the junction held 13 bases outside the gene matches. CDR1 is SNHLY, CDR2 FYNNEI, per germline. This CDR3 has 15 residues. CDR3 in DNA: TGTGCCAGACGAAGCCGGGACAGGGGAATGAATGGCTACACCTTC. Translation gives CARRSRDRGMNGYTF.

This clonotype was detected only once. This chain connects TRBV12-3 or TRBV12-4 to TRBJ2-5, with 7 bases lining up with TRBD2. Trimming removed 6 bases from V and 5 bases from J; junction bases left unmatched: 12. The CDR3 spans 15 residues. The CDR3 nucleotides read TGTGCCAGCAGCGTCGGCGGGAGAGGTATGGAGACCCAGTACTTC. Its translation: CASSVGGRGMETQYF.

This chain links TRBV10-3 with TRBJ2-7, with 8 bases that match TRBD2. Trimming removed 5 bases from V and 7 bases from J; junction bases left unmatched: 1. Germline V CDR1 and CDR2: ENHRY, SYGVKD. CDR3 size: 11 residues. The CDR3 here is CAISSGGEQYF. For the CDR3, the DNA is TGTGCCATCAGTAGCGGGGGTGAGCAGTACTTC.

This chain links TRBV19 with TRBJ1-1, with 8 bases aligning to TRBD1. J lost 4 bases, V lost 4 bases, and 8 bases had no gene match. CDR1 is LNHDA, CDR2 SQIVND, per germline (reference sequence). The CDR3 is made up of 15 amino acids. In DNA, the CDR3 is TGTGCCAGTAGTACCAGTACAGGGGGAGTCACTGAAGCTTTCTTT. This translates into CASSTSTGGVTEAFF.

This chain links TRBV5-1 with TRBJ2-5; no definite D call. Germline loops: CDR1 SGHRS, CDR2 YFSETQ. V was clipped by 0 bases and J by 1 base, with 7 bases between them. The CDR3 runs 14 residues. The CDR3 sequence: CASSLDVSQETQYF. In nucleotides, the CDR3 is TGCGCCAGCAGCTTGGACGTCTCCCAAGAGACCCAGTACTTC.

This clonotype was seen ten or more times. The V call is TRBV12-3 or TRBV12-4, the J call TRBJ1-2; D might be TRBD1 (6 bases). This CDR3 has 13 amino acids. V shed 5 bases and J shed 5 bases, with 12 bases lying between them. CDR3 sequence (DNA): TGTGCCAGCAGTCGGGACACTGGTTATGGCTACACCTTC. Translation: CASSRDTGYGYTF.

The rearrangement uses TRBV4-2 and TRBJ1-4; D is perhaps TRBD1 (5 bases). Germline V gives CDR1 LGHNA, CDR2 YNFKEQ. Trimming removed 4 bases from V and 8 bases from J, with 11 bases in between. This CDR3 contains 13 residues. CDR3 in amino acids: CASSPTGAEKLFF. The CDR3 DNA is TGTGCCAGCAGCCCCACAGGTGCAGAAAAACTGTTTTTT.

The chain employs TRBV12-3 or TRBV12-4 and TRBJ1-1, with TRBD1 identical over 9 bases. Trimming removed 3 bases from V and 6 bases from J; junction bases left unmatched: 8. The CDR3 totals 15 residues. The CDR3 DNA reads as TGTGCCAGCAGTTTGGGACAGGGTCTGTCCCCTGAAGCTTTCTTT. This encodes CASSLGQGLSPEAFF.

This clonotype was counted once. This chain joins TRBV24-1 and TRBJ2-5; 8 nucleotides align to TRBD2. This CDR3 spans 16 amino acids. J gave up 5 bases and V 3 bases, and 10 bases lay outside the gene matches. Germline V gene lookup returns CDR1 KGHDR and CDR2 SFDVKD. In nucleotides, the CDR3 is TGTGCCACCAGTGATAGGGGAGCGGGGGCAAGCGAGACCCAGTACTTC. Its translation: CATSDRGAGASETQYF.

This clonotype came up a few times. The CDR3: CATSTGVGDTYSPLHF. The CDR3 DNA sequence: TGTGCCACCTCTACGGGGGTCGGGGACACCTATTCACCCCTCCACTTT. The rearrangement links TRBV19 to TRBJ1-6; D is perhaps TRBD1 (6 bases). Germline CDR1 and CDR2: LNHDA and SQIVND (reference sequence). Trimming removed 10 bases from V and 8 bases from J, with 24 bases in between. The CDR3 is 16 residues long. Using reference TRBV19 and TRBJ1-6 for the parts outside the CDR3, the full variable domain is DGGITQSPKYLFRKEGQNVTLSCEQNLNHDAMYWYRQDPGQGLRLIYYSQIVNDFQKGDIAEGYSVSREKKESFPLTVTSAQKNPTAFYLCATSTGVGDTYSPLHFGNGTRLTVT.

The V call is TRBV20-1, the J call TRBJ2-5; tentatively, D is TRBD1 or TRBD2 (5 bases each). The CDR3 has 16 amino acids. Trimming took off 2 bases at V and 0 bases at J, with 16 bases between the two ends. Germline V gene data show CDR1 as DFQATT and CDR2 as SNEGSKA (reference sequence). The CDR3 here is CSARWSFGTYQETQYF. DNA for the CDR3: TGCAGTGCTAGATGGTCCTTCGGGACCTACCAAGAGACCCAGTACTTC.

This clonotype has at least ten counts. J is TRBJ1-6 and V is TRBV19; D is perhaps TRBD1 (6 bases). Germline values: CDR1 LNHDA, CDR2 SQIVND (reference sequence). The CDR3 has 15 residues. The germline V and J ends were trimmed by 7 bases and 7 bases, with 17 bases remaining between them. This CDR3 reads CASTNQGTGNSPLHF. The CDR3 region has the DNA TGTGCCAGTACCAACCAGGGGACGGGGAATTCACCCCTCCACTTT.

This clonotype was detected only once. Just one base apart from a much larger clone, this may be a read error. The rearrangement uses TRBV6-5 and TRBJ1-2, with a tentative D call TRBD1 (6 bases). The V gene's germline CDR1 is MNHEY and CDR2 SVGAGI. This CDR3 has 15 amino acids. The CDR3 loop reads CATSDSRGRDYSYTF. Written as DNA, the CDR3 is TGTGCCACCAGTGATTCTCGGGGGCGCGACTATAGCTACACCTTC.

This clonotype was counted at least ten times. This chain connects TRBV29-1 to TRBJ1-4; tentatively, D is TRBD1 (6 bases). CDR1 is SQVTM, CDR2 ANQGSEA, per germline. There are 12 residues in the CDR3. CDR3: CSGGRPNEKLFF. The CDR3 DNA reads TGCAGTGGGGGGCGACCTAATGAAAAACTGTTTTTT.

The chain employs TRBV24-1 and TRBJ1-4, with 9 bases matching TRBD1. The trim removed 7 bases at V and 4 bases at J, leaving 3 bases unmatched. The CDR3 runs 14 residues. Germline V gives CDR1 KGHDR, CDR2 SFDVKD. DNA for the CDR3: TGTGCCACCAGGCCGGGACAGGGTAATGAAAAACTGTTTTTT. Residues: CATRPGQGNEKLFF.

About this clonotype: A much larger clone differs by one base, so this may be a read error. The chain recombines TRBV25-1 with TRBJ2-7, with 11 bases lining up with TRBD1. The germline V gene encodes CDR1 MGHDK and CDR2 SYGVNS. The CDR3 loop spans 14 amino acids. The CDR3 bases are TGTGCCAGCAGCTGGACAGGGGGCCACTACGAGCAGTGCTTC. It encodes CASSWTGGHYEQCF.

The chain recombines TRBV10-3 with TRBJ1-6, with D tentatively TRBD1 (6 bases). The germline V gene encodes CDR1 ENHRY and CDR2 SYGVKD. V was shortened by 3 bases and J by 4 bases, with 13 bases between the two germline ends. The CDR3 contains 16 residues. The CDR3 DNA follows: TGTGCCATCAGTGATCCCCGACAGGCTTATAATTCACCCCTCCACTTT. Translation: CAISDPRQAYNSPLHF.